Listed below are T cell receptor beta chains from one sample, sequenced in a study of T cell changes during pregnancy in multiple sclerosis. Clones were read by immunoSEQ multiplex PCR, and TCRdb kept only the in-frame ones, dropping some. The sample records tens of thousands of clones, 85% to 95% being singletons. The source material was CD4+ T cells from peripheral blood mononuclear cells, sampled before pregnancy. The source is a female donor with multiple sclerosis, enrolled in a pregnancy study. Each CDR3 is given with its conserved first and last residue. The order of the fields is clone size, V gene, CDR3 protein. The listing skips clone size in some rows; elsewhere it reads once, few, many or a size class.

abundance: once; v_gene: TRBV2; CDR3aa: CASEKAGLGLSGEQYF
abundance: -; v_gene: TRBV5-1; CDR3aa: CASGRTGETQYF
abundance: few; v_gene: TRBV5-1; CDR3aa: CASSLGSGRAQYF
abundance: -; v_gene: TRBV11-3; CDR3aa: CASSAGGRNTGELFF
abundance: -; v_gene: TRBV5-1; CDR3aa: CASSLGAGKETQYF
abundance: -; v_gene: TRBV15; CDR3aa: CATGLVGLASTDTQYF
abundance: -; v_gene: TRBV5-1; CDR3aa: CASSEQGASYEQYF
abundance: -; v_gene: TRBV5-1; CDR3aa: CASSPIVLSSGRSDTQYF
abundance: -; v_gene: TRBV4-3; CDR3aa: CASSQLAGVGEQFF
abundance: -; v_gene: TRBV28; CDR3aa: CASGGTVNYGYTF
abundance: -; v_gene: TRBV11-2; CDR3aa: CASSPVGSGLEQFF
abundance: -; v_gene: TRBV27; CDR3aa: CASSFSAFSGGARAQYF
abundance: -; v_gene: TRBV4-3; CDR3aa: CASSQGPGLAGVGGTDTQYF
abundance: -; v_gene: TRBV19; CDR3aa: CASSPVTVNTEAFF
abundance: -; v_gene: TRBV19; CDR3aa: CASSPGQETQYF
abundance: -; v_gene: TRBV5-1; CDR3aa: CASSLVQGTMNTEAFF
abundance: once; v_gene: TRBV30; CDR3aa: CAWKRGSSYEQYF
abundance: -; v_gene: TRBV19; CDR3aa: CASSEADAGIGYGYTF
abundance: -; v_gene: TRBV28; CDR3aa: CASSLQGGSTDTQYF
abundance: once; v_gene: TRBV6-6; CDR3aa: CASSFVSGTTYEQYF
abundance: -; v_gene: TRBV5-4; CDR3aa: CASSLPGRRDGYTF
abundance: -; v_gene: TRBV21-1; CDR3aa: CASSPGSGQPQHF
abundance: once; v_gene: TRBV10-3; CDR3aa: CAISDRFGTGGRNTEAFF
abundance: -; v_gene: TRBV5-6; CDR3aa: CASSPLERSIESYNEQFF
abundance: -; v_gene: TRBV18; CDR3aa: CASSPETTGTGTANYGYTF
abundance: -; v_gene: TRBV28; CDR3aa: CASTSGGTNYGYTF
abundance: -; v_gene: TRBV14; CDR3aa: CASSQDKTSGRKQYF
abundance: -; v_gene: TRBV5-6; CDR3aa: CASSLVGRGNTGELFF
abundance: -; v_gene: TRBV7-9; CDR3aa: CASSQGWGGSYEQYF
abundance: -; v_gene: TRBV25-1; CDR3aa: CATTVAGTGQNTEAFF
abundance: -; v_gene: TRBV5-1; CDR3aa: CASSLDRAGAGEQFF
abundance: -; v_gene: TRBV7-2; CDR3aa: CASSPSGSYNEQFF
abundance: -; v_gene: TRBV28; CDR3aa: CASSQTGGHQPQHF
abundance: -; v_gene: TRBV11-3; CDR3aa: CASSLALLADNEQFF
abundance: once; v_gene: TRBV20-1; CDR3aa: CSARLNNEQFF
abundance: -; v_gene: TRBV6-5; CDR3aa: CASSRVQGPNEKLFF
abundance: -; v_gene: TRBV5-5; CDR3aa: CASSLDGHNQPQHF
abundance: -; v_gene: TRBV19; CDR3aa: CASANRAMKVTQYF
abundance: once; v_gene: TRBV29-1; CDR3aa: CSVDTGSNQPQHF
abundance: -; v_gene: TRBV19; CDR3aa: CASSSRGGQGNYGYTF
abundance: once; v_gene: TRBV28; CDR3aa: CASSLPSLAGAYEQYF
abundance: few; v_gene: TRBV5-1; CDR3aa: CASSLGEATGRTEAFF
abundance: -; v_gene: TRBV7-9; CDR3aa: CASSLQGEKLFF
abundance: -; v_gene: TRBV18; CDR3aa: CASSPTSGSTNEQYF
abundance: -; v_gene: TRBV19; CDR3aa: CASISVSDGNTGELFF
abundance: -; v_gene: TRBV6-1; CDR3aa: CASSVSFRDYGYTF
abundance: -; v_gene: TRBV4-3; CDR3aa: CASSQDWSVAGVWDTQYF
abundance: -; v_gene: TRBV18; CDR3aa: CASSPRFSGRVHNEQFF
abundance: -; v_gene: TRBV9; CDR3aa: CASSVGASYEQYF
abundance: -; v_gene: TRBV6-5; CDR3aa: CASSYHWTGTEAFF
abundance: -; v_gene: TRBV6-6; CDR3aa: CASSKRQGGQPQHF
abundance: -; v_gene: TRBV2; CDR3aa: CASSGQGNEQFF
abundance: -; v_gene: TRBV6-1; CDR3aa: CASRNQPGETQYF
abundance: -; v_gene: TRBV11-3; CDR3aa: CASSHIEDREETQYF